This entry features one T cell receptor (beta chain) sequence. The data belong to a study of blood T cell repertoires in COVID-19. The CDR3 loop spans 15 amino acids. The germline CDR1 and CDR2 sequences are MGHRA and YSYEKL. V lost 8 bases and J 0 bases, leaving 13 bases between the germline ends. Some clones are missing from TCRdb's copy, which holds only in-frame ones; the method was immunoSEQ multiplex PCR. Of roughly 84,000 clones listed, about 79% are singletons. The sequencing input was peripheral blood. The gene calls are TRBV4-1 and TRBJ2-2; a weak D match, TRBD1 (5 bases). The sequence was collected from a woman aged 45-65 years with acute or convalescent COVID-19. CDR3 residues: CASRPEQANTGELFF. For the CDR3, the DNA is TGCGCCAGCCGCCCCGAACAGGCGAACACCGGGGAGCTGTTTTTT.